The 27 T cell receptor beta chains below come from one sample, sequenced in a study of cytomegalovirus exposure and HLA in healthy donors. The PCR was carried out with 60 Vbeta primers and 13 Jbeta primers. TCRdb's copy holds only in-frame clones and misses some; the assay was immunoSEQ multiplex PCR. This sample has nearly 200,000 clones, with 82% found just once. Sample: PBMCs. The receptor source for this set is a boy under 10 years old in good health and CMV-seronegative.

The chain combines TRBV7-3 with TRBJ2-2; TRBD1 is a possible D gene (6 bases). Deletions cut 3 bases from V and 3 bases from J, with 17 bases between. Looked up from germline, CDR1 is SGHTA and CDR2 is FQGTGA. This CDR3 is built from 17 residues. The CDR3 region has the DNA TGTGCCAGCAGCTTTCAACCGGGACATCTAGACACCGGGGAGCTGTTTTTT. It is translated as CASSFQPGHLDTGELFF.

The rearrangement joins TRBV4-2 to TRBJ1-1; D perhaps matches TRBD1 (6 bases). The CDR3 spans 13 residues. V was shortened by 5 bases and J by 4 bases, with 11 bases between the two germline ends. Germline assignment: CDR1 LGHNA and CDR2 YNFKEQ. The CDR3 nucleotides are TGTGCCAGCAGCTCTAAAGGGGGCACTGAAGCTTTCTTT. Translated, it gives CASSSKGGTEAFF.

CDR3 protein: CASSSTGASGNTIYF. The CDR3 DNA is TGTGCCAGCAGTTCGACAGGGGCCTCTGGAAACACCATATATTTT. This chain uses TRBV6-5 with TRBJ1-3; 8 nucleotides match TRBD1. CDR3 length equals 15 residues. V was pared by 4 bases and J by 0 bases, with 2 bases of the junction left unmatched. The germline CDR1 and CDR2 sequences are MNHEY and SVGAGI.

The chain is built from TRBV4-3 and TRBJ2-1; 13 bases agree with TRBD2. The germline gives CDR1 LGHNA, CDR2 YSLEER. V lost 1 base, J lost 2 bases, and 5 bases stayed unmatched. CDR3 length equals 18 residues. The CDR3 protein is CASSQVLGLAGAYNEQFF. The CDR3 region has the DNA TGCGCCAGCAGCCAAGTCCTAGGACTAGCGGGGGCCTACAATGAGCAGTTCTTC.

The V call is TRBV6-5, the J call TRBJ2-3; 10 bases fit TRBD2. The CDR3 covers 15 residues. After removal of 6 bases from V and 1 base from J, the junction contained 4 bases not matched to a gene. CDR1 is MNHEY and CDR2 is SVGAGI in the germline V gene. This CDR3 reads CASRSSGGRTDTQYF. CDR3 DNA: TGTGCCAGCAGGTCTAGCGGGGGCCGCACAGATACGCAGTATTTT.

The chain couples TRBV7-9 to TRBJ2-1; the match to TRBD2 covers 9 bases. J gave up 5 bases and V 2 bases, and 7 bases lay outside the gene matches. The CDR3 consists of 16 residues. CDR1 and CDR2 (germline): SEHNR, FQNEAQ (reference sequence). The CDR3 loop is CASSLMVAGADNEQFF. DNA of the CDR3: TGTGCCAGCAGCTTAATGGTAGCGGGGGCTGACAATGAGCAGTTCTTC.

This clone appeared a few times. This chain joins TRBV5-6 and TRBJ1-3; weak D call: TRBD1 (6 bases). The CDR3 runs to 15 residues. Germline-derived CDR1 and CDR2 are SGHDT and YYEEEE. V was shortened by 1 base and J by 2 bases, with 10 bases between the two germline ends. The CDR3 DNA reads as TGTGCCAGCAGCTTGCAACAGGGAACTGGAAACACCATATATTTT. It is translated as CASSLQQGTGNTIYF.

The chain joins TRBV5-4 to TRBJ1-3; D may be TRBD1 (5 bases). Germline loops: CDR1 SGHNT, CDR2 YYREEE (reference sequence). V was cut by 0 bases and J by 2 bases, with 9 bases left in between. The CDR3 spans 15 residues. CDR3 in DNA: TGTGCCAGCAGCTTGGGAGGGACTGCTGGAAACACCATATATTTT. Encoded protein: CASSLGGTAGNTIYF.

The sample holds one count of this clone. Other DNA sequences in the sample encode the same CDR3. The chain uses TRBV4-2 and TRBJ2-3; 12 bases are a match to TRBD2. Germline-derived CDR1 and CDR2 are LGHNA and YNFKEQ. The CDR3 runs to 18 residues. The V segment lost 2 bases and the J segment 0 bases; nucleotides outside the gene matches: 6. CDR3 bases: TGTGCCAGCAGCCAAAGACTAGCGGGGGCCGGGAGCACAGATACGCAGTATTTT. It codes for CASSQRLAGAGSTDTQYF.

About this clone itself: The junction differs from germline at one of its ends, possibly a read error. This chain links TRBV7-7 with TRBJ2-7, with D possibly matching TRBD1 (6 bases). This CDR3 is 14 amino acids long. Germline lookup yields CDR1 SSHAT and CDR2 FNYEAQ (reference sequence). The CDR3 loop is CASSLDRTSGEQYF. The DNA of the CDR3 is TGTGCTAGCAGCCTCGACAGGACCTCTGGCGAGCAGTACTTC.

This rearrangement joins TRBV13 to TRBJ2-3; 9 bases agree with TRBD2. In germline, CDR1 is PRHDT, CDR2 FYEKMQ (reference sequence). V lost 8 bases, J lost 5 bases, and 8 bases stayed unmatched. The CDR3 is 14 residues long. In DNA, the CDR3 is TGTGCCAGCCTTCGGCGGGAGGGTAAAGATACGCAGTATTTT. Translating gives CASLRREGKDTQYF.

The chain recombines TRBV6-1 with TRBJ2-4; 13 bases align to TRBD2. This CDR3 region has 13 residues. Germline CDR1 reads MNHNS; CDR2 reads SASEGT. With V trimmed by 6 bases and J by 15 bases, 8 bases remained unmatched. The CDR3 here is CASSGLAGAMLYF. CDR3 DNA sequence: TGTGCCAGCAGCGGACTAGCGGGGGCGATGCTGTACTTC.

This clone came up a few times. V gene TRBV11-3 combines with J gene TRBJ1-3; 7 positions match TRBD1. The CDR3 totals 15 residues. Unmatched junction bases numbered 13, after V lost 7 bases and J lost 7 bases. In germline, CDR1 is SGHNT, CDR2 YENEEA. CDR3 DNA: TGTGCCAGCACCACCGGGACAGAGAGTGGGAACACCATATATTTT. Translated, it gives CASTTGTESGNTIYF.

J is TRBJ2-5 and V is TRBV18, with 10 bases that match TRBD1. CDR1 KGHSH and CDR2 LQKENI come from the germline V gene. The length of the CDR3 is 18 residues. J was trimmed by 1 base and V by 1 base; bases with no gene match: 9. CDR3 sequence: CASSPRAGTGAPQETQYF. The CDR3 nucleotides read TGTGCCAGCTCACCACGAGCAGGGACAGGGGCCCCCCAAGAGACCCAGTACTTC. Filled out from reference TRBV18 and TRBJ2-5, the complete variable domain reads NAGVMQNPRHLVRRRGQEARLRCSPMKGHSHVYWYRQLPEEGLKFMVYLQKENIIDESGMPKERFSAEFPKEGPSILRIQQVVRGDSAAYFCASSPRAGTGAPQETQYFGPGTRLLVL.

CDR3 residues: CASSQVYEPRGYTF. In DNA, the CDR3 is TGTGCCAGCAGTCAGGTTTACGAGCCCCGGGGCTACACCTTC. This chain links TRBV27 with TRBJ1-2; D remains unclear. The CDR3 totals 14 residues. Germline loops: CDR1 MNHEY, CDR2 SMNVEV (reference sequence). V was trimmed by 5 bases and J by 8 bases, leaving 18 bases between them.

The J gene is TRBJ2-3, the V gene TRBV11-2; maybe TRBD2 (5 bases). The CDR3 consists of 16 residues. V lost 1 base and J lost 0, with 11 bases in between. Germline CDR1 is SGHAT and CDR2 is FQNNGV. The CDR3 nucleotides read TGTGCCAGCAGCTTAGCTGGACTTACTAGCACAGATACGCAGTATTTT. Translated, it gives CASSLAGLTSTDTQYF.

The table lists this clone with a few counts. CDR3 in amino acids: CASGPGRTQYF. CDR3 coding DNA: TGTGCCAGCGGACCAGGGCGTACGCAGTATTTT. The V and J genes are TRBV6-6 and TRBJ2-3; D might be TRBD1 (5 bases). V lost 8 bases to trimming and J lost 8 bases, with 11 bases between them. The CDR3 sequence is 11 residues long. Germline loops: CDR1 MNHNY, CDR2 SVGAGI (reference sequence).

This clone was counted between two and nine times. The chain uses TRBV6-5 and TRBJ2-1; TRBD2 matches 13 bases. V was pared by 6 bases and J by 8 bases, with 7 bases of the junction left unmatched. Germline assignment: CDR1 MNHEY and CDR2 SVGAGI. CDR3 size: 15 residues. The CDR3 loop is CASRLAGGRFDEQFF. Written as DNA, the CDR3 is TGTGCCAGCAGACTAGCGGGGGGGCGCTTCGATGAGCAGTTCTTC.

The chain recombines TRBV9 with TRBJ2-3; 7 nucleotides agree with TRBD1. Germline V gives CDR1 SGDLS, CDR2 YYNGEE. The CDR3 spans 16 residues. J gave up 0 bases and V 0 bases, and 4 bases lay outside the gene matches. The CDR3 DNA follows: TGTGCCAGCAGCGTAGCTGAGGGGGCAAGCACAGATACGCAGTATTTT. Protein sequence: CASSVAEGASTDTQYF.

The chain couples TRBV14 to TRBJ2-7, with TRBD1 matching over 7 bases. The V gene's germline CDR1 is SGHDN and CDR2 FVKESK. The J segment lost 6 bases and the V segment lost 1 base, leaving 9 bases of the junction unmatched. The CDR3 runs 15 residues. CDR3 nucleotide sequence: TGTGCCAGCAGCCAAGTGGGGACAGTCGTGCCCGAGCAGTACTTC. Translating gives CASSQVGTVVPEQYF.

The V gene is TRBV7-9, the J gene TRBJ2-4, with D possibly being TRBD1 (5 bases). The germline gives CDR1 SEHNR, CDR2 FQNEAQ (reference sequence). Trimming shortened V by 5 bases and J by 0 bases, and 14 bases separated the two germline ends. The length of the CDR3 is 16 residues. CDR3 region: CASSIRAVGAKNIQYF. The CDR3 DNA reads TGTGCCAGCAGCATCAGGGCGGTGGGAGCCAAAAACATTCAGTACTTC.

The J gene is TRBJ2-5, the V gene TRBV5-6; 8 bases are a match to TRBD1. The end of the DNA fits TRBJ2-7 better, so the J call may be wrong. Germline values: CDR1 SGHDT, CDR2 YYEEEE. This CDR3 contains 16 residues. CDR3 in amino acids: CASSSLQDREGHEQYF. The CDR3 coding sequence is TGTGCCAGCAGCTCGCTACAGGACAGGGAAGGTCACGAGCAGTACTTC.

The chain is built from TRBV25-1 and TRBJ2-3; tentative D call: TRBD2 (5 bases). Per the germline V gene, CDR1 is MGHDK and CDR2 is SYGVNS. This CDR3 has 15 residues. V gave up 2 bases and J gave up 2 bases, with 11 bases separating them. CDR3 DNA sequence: TGTGCCAGCAGTGAACGATGGACTGTCACAGATACGCAGTATTTT. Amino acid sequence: CASSERWTVTDTQYF.

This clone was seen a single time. In nucleotides, the CDR3 is TGTGCCAGTAGTATAGACAGGGGAAACTACAATGAGCAGTTCTTC. Translated: CASSIDRGNYNEQFF. The V gene is TRBV19, the J gene TRBJ2-1, with a weak D call TRBD1 (6 bases). Germline-derived CDR1 and CDR2 are LNHDA and SQIVND (reference sequence). Deletions cut 0 bases from V and 3 bases from J, with 9 bases between. This CDR3 has 15 residues.

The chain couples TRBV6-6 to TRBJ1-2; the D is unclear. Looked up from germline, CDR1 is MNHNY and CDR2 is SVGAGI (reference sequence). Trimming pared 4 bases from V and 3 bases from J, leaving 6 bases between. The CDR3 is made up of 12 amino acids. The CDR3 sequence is CASSFFDYGYTF. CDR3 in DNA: TGTGCCAGCAGTTTTTTCGACTATGGCTACACCTTC.

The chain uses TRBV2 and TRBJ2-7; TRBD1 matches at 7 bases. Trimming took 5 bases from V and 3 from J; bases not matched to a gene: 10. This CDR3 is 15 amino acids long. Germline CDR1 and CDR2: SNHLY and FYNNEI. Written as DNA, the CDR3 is TGTGCCAGCAGTATTCGAGGGGGCAAACGCTACGAGCAGTACTTC. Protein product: CASSIRGGKRYEQYF.

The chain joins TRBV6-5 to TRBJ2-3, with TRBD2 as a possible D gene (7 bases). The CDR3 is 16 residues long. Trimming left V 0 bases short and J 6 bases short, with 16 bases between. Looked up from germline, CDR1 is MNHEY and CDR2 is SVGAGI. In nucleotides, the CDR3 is TGTGCCAGCAGTTACTCGACTAGCCTGGGGGGCGATACGCAGTATTTT. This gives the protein CASSYSTSLGGDTQYF.